This T cell receptor beta chain emerged from a study of shared clonotypes between healthy human individuals (dated by TCRdb to the early 2020s). Turning to the overall study: The cohort comprised two women and three men aged 18 to 49 years. For each donor, CD4 naive and CD4 memory were each run on three plates, CD8 naive on two plates, and CD8 memory on one plate. The study deeply sequenced blood TCR repertoires of about 5 healthy adults to estimate repertoire size and the extent of clonotype sharing between individuals. To increase sequencing depth and limit assay-specific biases, different laboratories used diverse techniques to prepare libraries and sequence TCR repertoires. Each donor's leukapheresis produced roughly between roughly 0.9 and 8.9 billion PBMCs. The paper as a whole reports these results and caveats: When a handful of donors were compared, the shared fraction of clonotypes was around 5% for naive CD4, over 3% for naive CD8, roughly 2.5% for memory CD4, and around 0.37% for memory CD8. Higher generation probabilities were observed for clonotypes shared by all four sorted-subset donors than for non-shared clonotypes. Pairwise subsampling led to the expectation that sequencing depth would affect the degree of clonotype sharing among donors. Estimated clonotype richness was generally larger for naive than for memory subsets. Only blood was sampled, and tissue TCR repertoires likely differ from those in blood. Rarefaction of sorted-subset datasets indicated incomplete sequencing despite the large sequencing depth. The small number of donors limited the genetic and exposure-history diversity represented.

CD8 naive samples consisted of CD45RO-negative cells that were positively selected for CCR7, yielding a CD45RA+CCR7+ population without TemRA cells. Healthy HIV-negative adults with no recently reported acute infections or vaccinations were included as donors. Only Caucasian adults living in Nashville, Tennessee, USA were represented among the donors. After blood collection by leukapheresis, PBMCs were isolated using Ficoll-Histopaque density gradient centrifugation and then cryopreserved in the vapor phase of liquid nitrogen. Analytical flow cytometry was used to check the purity and quantity of every magnetically sorted T cell population. Genomic DNA was isolated from every sorted fraction and measured by UV absorbance on a Nanodrop 2000c. Worth noting for this clone: Its antigen has not been determined. Per-base qualities were not stored, and no clone one base away is much larger.

CDR1 and CDR2 (MNHNY, SVGAGI) derive from the germline V gene (reference sequence). Trimming accounts for 7 bases at V and 3 bases at J, while the number of junction bases matched to no gene is 9. The CDR3 has 16 amino acids, counting the end cysteine and phenylalanine. Just CDR3 DNA is preserved here, 48 bases in frame from base 1. Using the deep immunoSEQ assay, multiplex PCR amplified TCR CDR3 regions from genomic DNA. Genomic DNA extracted from each cell subset was distributed evenly over all wells of several immunoSEQ 96-well plates, and each plate served as one replicate. For sorted subsets, 150 to 200 ng genomic DNA, equal to approximately 30,000 T cell genomes, was loaded into each replicate PCR. Purified libraries were measured with a Qubit 3.0 fluorometer, size-checked on a Bioanalyzer 2100, and measured again with the KAPA Library Quantification kit. Each immunoSEQ 96-well plate was sequenced on its own single-read 150-cycle Illumina NextSeq 550 flow cell. The original methods were these. The immunoSEQ output contained only junctional sequences without quality scores, so filtering could not match that applied to full-length reads. Sequences were annotated with PyIR, a Python wrapper for IgBLAST v1.9, using IMGT germline references to assign V/J genes and CDR3. Reads were filtered out if the reads had weak V/J assignments (E-value above 1e-6), no CDR3, stop codons, out-of-frame junctions, or ambiguous translated residues. V3J clonotypes were defined as sequences sharing an identical inferred V gene, J gene, and CDR3 amino acid sequence. Percentage overlap between repertoires was calculated by dividing the number of shared unique clonotypes by the size of the smaller repertoire. Repertoire richness was assessed with RTK rarefaction, the Chao1 estimator, and Recon v2.1 estimates of unobserved clonotypes. Generation probabilities for all TCRbeta clonotypes obtained by the gDNA method from a few donors were computed using OLGA. Held by TCRdb, this immuneACCESS table contains in-frame sequences only and omits some clones. Under half of the omission traces to an unresolved V gene where checked; the cause of the rest is unknown. D and trimming come from the DNA, and the V and J calls and clone size come from that table. This sample has around 1.9 million clones in its table, and about 94% of those were observed once. The top ten hold roughly 1.7% of the sample.

The source material was naive CD8+ T cells from PBMCs. According to the study, the label for this sample's cell subset or site signals: CD45RA+CCR7+. The sequence joins TRBV6-6 to TRBJ2-1, with 10 bases matching TRBD2. This clonotype originated in a man aged 18-30 years in good health. Some clones in this sample may be carry-over from other donors' samples. The CDR3 here reads CASIQGRTSGYNEQFF. DNA sequence: TGTGCCAGCATCCAAGGCAGGACTAGCGGCTACAATGAGCAGTTCTTC.